The clone carrying this TCR beta chain is medium-sized. The target antigen is unknown. Method: immunoSEQ multiplex PCR; TCRdb's copy keeps in-frame clones and lacks some. This table holds 35,000 to 40,000 clones, roughly 87% found once. The germline CDR1 and CDR2 sequences are SGHTA and FQGTGA. The CDR3 covers 14 residues. Trimming stripped 5 bases from V and 6 bases from J, with 13 bases between. The sample is drawn from a study of T cells in localized non-small cell lung cancer. Study-wide findings and caveats: Greater T cell density in blood accompanied longer overall survival.

This specimen was peripheral blood, taken before any cancer treatment. This TCR derives from a male donor aged 60 or over with stage III squamous cell lung carcinoma. The rearrangement links TRBV7-3 to TRBJ2-2; the D gene is possibly TRBD2 (6 bases). The CDR3 sequence is CASSTGLFPGELFF. In nucleotides, the CDR3 is TGTGCCAGCAGCACCGGACTATTCCCCGGGGAGCTGTTTTTT.